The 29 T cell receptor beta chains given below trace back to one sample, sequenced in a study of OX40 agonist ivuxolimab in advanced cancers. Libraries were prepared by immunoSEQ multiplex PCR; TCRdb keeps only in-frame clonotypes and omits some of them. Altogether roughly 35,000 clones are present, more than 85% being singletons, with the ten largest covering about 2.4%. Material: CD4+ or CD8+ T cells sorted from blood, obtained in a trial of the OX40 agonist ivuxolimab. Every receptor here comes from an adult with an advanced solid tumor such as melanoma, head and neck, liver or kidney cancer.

The DNA for the CDR3 is TGTGCCAGCTCACCATCTAGGGGGAGGAGGTACGAGCAGTACTTC. Its protein is CASSPSRGRRYEQYF. The V call is TRBV18, the J call TRBJ2-7; D might be TRBD1 or TRBD2, each matching 6 bases. Germline V lookup: CDR1 KGHSH, CDR2 LQKENI. V shed 2 bases and J shed 4 bases, with 15 bases lying between them. The CDR3 has 15 residues.

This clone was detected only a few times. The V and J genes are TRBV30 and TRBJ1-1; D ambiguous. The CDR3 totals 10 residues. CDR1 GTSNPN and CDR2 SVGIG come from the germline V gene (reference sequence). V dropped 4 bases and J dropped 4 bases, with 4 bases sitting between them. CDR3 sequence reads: CAWKATEAFF. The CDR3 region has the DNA TGTGCCTGGAAAGCCACTGAAGCTTTCTTT.

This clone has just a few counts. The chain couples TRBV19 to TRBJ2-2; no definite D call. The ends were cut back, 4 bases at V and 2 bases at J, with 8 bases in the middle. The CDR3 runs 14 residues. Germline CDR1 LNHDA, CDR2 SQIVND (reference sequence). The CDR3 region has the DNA TGTGCCAGTAGTACCCGACCCAACACCGGGGAGCTGTTTTTT. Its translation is CASSTRPNTGELFF.

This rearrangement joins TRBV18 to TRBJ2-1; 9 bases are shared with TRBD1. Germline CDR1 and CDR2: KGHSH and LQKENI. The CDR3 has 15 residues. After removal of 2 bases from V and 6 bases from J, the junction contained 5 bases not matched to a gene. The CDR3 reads CASSPGGQGGNEQFF. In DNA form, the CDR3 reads TGTGCCAGCTCACCAGGGGGACAGGGTGGCAATGAGCAGTTCTTC.

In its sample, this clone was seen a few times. The CDR3 region has the DNA TGTGCCAGCAGCCCGCTCGGACGCGGCGTTCAGCCCCAGCATTTT. Its translation: CASSPLGRGVQPQHF. The chain uses TRBV7-8 and TRBJ1-5; no clear D. V lost 5 bases, J lost 6 bases, and 17 bases lay in between. The germline gives CDR1 SGHVS, CDR2 FQNEAQ. The CDR3 length is 15 residues.

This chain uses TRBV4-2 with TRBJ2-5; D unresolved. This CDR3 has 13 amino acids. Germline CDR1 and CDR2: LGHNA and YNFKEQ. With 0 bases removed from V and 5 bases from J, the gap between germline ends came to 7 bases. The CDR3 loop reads CASSQEAGETQYF. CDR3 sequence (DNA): TGTGCCAGCAGCCAAGAGGCCGGGGAGACCCAGTACTTC.

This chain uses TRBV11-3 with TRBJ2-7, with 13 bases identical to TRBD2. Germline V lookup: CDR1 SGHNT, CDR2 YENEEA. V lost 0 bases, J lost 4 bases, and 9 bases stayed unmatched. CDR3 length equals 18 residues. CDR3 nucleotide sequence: TGTGCCAGCAGCTTAGATGGAACTAGCGGGGGGGCCAGGTACGAGCAGTACTTC. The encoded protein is CASSLDGTSGGARYEQYF. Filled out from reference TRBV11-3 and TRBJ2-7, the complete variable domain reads EAGVVQSPRYKIIEKKQPVAFWCNPISGHNTLYWYLQNLGQGPELLIRYENEEAVDDSQLPKDRFSAERLKGVDSTLKIQPAELGDSAVYLCASSLDGTSGGARYEQYFGPGTRLTVT.

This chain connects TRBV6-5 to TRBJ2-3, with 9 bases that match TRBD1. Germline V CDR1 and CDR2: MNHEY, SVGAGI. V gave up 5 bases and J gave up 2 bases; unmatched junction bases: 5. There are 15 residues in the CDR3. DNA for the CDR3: TGTGCCAGCAGTCAAGGACAGGGGAACACAGATACGCAGTATTTT. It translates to CASSQGQGNTDTQYF.

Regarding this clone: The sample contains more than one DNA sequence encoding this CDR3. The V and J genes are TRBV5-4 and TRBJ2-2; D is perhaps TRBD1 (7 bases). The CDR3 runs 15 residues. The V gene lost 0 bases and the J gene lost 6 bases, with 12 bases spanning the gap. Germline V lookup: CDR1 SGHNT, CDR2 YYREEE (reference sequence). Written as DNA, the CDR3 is TGTGCCAGCAGCTTGGGAGACAGGGAGGCCGGGGAGCTGTTTTTT. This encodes CASSLGDREAGELFF.

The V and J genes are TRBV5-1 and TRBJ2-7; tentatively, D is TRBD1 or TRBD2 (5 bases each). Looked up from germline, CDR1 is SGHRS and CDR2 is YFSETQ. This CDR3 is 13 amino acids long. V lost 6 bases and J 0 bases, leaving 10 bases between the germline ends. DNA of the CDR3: TGCGCCAGCACAGGGACGGGCTCCTACGAGCAGTACTTC. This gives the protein CASTGTGSYEQYF.

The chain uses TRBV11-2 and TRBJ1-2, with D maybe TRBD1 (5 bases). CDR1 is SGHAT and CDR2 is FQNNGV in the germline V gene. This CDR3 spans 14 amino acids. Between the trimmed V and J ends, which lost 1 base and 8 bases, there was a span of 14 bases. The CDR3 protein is CASSLVGVGVGYTF. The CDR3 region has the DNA TGTGCCAGCAGCTTAGTAGGCGTAGGGGTAGGCTACACCTTC.

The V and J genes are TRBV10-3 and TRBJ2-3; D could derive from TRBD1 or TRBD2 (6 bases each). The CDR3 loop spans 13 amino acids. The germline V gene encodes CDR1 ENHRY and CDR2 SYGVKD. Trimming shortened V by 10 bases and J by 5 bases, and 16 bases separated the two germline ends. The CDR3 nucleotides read TGTGCCAGCCTGGCCGGGGGCGTAGATACGCAGTATTTT. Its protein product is CASLAGGVDTQYF.

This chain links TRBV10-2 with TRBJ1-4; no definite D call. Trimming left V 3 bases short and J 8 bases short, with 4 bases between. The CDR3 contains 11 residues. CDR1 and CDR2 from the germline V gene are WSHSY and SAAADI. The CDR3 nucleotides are TGCGCCAGCAGTGACGGGGAAAAACTGTTTTTT. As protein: CASSDGEKLFF.

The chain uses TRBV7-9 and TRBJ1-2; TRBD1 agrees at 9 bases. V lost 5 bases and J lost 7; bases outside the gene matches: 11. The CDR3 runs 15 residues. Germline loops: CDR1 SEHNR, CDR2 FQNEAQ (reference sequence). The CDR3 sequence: CASSPRGGQGRGYTF. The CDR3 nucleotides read TGTGCCAGCAGCCCTAGAGGGGGACAGGGTCGTGGCTACACCTTC.

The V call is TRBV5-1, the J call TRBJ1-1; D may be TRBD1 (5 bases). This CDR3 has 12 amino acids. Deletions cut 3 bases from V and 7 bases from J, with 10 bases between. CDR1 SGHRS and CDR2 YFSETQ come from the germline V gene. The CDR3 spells CASSWSGGEAFF. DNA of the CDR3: TGCGCCAGCAGCTGGAGCGGGGGTGAAGCTTTCTTT.

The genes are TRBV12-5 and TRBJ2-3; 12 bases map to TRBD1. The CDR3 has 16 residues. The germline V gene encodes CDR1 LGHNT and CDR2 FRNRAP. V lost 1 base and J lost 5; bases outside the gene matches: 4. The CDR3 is CASGLGGQGAIDTQYF. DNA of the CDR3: TGTGCTAGTGGTTTGGGGGGACAGGGGGCAATAGATACGCAGTATTTT.

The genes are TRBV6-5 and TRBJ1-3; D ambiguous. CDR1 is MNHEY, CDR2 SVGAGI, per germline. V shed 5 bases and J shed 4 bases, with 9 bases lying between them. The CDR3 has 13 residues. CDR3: CASSPMGGNTIYF. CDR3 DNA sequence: TGTGCCAGCAGTCCCATGGGAGGAAACACCATATATTTT.

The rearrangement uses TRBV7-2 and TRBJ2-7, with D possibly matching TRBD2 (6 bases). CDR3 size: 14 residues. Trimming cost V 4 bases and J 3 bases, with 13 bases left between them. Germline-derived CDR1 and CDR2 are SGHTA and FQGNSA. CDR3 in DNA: TGTGCCAGCAGCTATGGGGGGTCGAACTACGAGCAGTACTTC. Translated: CASSYGGSNYEQYF.

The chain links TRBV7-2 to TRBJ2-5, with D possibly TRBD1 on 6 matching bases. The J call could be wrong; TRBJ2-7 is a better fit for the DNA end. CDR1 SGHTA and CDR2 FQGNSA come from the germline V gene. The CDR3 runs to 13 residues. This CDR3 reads CASSREGAYEQYF. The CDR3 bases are TGTGCCAGCAGCCGCGAGGGGGCCTACGAGCAGTACTTC.

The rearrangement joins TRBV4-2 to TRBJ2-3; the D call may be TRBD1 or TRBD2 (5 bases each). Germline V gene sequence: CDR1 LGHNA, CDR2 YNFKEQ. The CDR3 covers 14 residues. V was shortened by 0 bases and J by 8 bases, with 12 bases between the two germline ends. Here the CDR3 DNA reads TGTGCCAGCAGCCAAGACGTGGGGGTGGGTACGCAGTATTTT. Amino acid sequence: CASSQDVGVGTQYF.

Written as DNA, the CDR3 is TGTGCCAGCAGTGATGGGGGGGTCCTAACTGAGCAGTACTTC. Translating gives CASSDGGVLTEQYF. This chain links TRBV2 with TRBJ2-7, with 7 bases lining up with TRBD2. Germline-derived CDR1 and CDR2 are SNHLY and FYNNEI. J gave up 7 bases and V 3 bases, and 9 bases lay outside the gene matches. The CDR3 is made up of 14 amino acids.

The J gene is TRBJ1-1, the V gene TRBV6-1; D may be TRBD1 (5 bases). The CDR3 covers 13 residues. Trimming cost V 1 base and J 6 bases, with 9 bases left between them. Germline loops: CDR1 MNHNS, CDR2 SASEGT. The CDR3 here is CASSEERGSEAFF. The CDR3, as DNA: TGTGCCAGCAGTGAAGAGCGGGGGTCTGAAGCTTTCTTT.

CDR3 protein: CASSPSQWVTEAFF. In DNA form, the CDR3 reads TGTGCCAGTAGCCCTAGCCAGTGGGTGACTGAAGCTTTCTTT. The chain combines TRBV19 with TRBJ1-1; no definite D call. V was pared by 6 bases and J by 5 bases, with 16 bases between. CDR1 is LNHDA, CDR2 SQIVND, per germline (reference sequence). The CDR3 runs 14 residues.

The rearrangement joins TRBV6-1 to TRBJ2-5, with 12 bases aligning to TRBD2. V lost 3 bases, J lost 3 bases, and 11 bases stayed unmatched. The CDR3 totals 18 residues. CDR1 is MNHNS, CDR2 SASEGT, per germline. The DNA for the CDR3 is TGTGCCAGCAGTGATCCCTCGGCTAGCGGGGGGGGGAAAGAGACCCAGTACTTC. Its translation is CASSDPSASGGGKETQYF.

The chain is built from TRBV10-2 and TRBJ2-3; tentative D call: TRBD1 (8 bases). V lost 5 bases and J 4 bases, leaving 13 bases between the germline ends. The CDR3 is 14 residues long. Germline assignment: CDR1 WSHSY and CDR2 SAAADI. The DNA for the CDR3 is TGCGCCAGCAGTCTACAGGGGGGGGCAGATACGCAGTATTTT. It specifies CASSLQGGADTQYF.

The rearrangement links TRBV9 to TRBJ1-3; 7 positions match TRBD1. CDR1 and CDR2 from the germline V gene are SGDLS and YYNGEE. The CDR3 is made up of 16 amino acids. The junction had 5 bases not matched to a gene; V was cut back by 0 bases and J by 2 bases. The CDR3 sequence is CASSVVGGGAGNTIYF. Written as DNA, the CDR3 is TGTGCCAGCAGCGTAGTAGGAGGGGGCGCTGGAAACACCATATATTTT.

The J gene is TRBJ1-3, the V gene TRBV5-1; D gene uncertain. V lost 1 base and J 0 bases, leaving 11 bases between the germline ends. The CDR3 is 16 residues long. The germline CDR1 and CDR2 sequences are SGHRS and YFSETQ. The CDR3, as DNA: TGCGCCAGCAGCTTGAATGGGAAGAGCTCTGGAAACACCATATATTTT. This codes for CASSLNGKSSGNTIYF.

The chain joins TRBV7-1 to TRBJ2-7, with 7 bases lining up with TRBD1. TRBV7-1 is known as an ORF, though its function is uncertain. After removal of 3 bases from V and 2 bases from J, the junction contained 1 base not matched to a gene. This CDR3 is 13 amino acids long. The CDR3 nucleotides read TGTGCCAGCAGCTCGAGGGGGCCCTACGAGCAGTACTTC. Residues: CASSSRGPYEQYF.

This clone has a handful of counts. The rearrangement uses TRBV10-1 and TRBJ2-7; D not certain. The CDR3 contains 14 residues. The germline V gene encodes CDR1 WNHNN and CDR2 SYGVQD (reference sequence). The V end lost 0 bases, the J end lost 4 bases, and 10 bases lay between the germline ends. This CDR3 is CASSESGRLYEQYF. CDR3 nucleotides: TGCGCCAGCAGTGAGTCGGGCAGATTATACGAGCAGTACTTC.